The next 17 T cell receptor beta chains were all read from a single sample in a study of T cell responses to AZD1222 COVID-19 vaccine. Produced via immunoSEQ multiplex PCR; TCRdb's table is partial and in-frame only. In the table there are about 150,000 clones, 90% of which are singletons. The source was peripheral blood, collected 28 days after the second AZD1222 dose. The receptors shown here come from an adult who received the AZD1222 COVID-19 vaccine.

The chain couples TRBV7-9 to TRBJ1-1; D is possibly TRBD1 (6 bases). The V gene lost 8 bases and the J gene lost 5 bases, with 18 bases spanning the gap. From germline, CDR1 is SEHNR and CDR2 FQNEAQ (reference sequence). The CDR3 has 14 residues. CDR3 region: CASERGQRATEAFF. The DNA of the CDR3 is TGTGCCAGCGAAAGAGGACAGAGGGCGACTGAAGCTTTCTTT.

The DNA of the CDR3 is TGTGCCAGCAGAAGTGGGGGGCTGAATGAGCAGTTCTTC. Its protein product is CASRSGGLNEQFF. This rearrangement joins TRBV5-6 to TRBJ2-1; the D gene could be TRBD1 or TRBD2 (6 bases each). The V and J ends lost 5 bases and 7 bases respectively, with 13 bases between them. This CDR3 region has 13 residues. Germline CDR1 and CDR2: SGHDT and YYEEEE.

The CDR3 DNA reads as TGTGCCAGCAGGCGCGGCGATTACTATGGCTACACCTTC. It translates to CASRRGDYYGYTF. The chain combines TRBV6-5 with TRBJ1-2; no clear D gene. Looked up from germline, CDR1 is MNHEY and CDR2 is SVGAGI. Trimming removed 6 bases at V and 3 bases at J, with 11 bases between. The CDR3 is 13 residues long.

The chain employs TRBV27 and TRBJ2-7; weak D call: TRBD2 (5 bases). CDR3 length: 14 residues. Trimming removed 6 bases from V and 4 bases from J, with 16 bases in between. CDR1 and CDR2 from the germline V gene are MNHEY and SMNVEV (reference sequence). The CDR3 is CASSHGGRGYEQYF. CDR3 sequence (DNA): TGTGCCAGCAGCCATGGCGGGCGTGGATACGAGCAGTACTTC.

The CDR3 is CASSQDLYSSTEQFF. The CDR3, as DNA: TGTGCCAGCAGCCAAGATTTATACAGCTCAACCGAGCAGTTCTTC. V gene TRBV14 combines with J gene TRBJ2-1; no definite D call. The V gene lost 0 bases and the J gene lost 10 bases, with 16 bases spanning the gap. The CDR3 runs 15 residues. Germline V gives CDR1 SGHDN, CDR2 FVKESK.

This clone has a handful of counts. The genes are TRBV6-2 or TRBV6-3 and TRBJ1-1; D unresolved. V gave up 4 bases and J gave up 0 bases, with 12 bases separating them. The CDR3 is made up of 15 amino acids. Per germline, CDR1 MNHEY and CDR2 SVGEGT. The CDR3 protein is CASSLTTDLNTEAFF. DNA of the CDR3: TGTGCCAGCAGTTTGACTACTGATCTGAACACTGAAGCTTTCTTT.

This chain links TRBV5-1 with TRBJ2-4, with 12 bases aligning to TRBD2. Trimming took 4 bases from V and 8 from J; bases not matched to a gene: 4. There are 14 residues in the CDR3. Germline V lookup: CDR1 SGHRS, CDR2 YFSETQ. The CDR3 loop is CASSAGLAGDIQYF. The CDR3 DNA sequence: TGCGCCAGCAGCGCGGGACTAGCGGGTGACATTCAGTACTTC.

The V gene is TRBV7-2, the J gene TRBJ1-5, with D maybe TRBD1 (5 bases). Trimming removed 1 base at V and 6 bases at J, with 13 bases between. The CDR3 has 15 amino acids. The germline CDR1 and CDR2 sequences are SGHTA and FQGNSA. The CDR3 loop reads CASSLEAGQLQPQHF. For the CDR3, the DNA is TGTGCCAGCAGCTTAGAGGCAGGGCAGCTTCAGCCCCAGCATTTT.

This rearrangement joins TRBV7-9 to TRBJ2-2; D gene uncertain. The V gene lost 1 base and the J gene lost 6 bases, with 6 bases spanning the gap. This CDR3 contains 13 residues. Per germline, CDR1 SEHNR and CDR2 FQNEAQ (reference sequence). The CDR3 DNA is TGTGCCAGCAGCTTAGAGTCTTCCGGGGAGCTGTTTTTT. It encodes CASSLESSGELFF. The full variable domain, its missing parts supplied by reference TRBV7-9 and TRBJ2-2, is DTGVSQNPRHKITKRGQNVTFRCDPISEHNRLYWYRQTLGQGPEFLTYFQNEAQLEKSRLLSDRFSAERPKGSFSTLEIQRTEQGDSAMYLCASSLESSGELFFGEGSRLTVL.

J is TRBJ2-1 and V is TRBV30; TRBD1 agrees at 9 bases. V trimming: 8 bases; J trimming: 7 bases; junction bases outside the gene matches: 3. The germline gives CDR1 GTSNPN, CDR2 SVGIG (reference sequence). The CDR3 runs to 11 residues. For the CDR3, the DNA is TGTGCCGGGACAGGGTGGAATGAGCAGTTCTTC. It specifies CAGTGWNEQFF.

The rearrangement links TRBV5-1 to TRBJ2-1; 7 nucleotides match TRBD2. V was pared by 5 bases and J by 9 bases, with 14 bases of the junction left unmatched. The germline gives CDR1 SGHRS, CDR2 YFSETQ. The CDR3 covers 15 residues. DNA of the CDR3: TGCGCCAGCAGGACGCTAGCGGAATCGAAGGGTGAGCAGTTCTTC. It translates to CASRTLAESKGEQFF.

CDR3 nucleotides: TGTGCCAGCAGTCACCACTCAGGTAGCGGGTACAATGAGCAGTTCTTC. Translation: CASSHHSGSGYNEQFF. This sequence joins TRBV11-2 and TRBJ2-1; 7 nucleotides match TRBD2. Germline V gene sequence: CDR1 SGHAT, CDR2 FQNNGV. The CDR3 loop spans 16 amino acids. The V gene end was trimmed by 6 bases and the J gene end by 4 bases; junction bases not matched to a gene: 12.

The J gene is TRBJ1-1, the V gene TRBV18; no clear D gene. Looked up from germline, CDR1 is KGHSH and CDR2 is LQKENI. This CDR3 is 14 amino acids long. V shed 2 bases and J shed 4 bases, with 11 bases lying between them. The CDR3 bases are TGTGCCAGCTCACCAGCTATGGGTACCACTGAAGCTTTCTTT. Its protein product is CASSPAMGTTEAFF.

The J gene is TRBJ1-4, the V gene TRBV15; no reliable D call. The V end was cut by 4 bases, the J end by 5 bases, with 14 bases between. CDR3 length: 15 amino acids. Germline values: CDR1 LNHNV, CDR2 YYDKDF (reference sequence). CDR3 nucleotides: TGTGCCACCAGCACCACCTGGGTCCTCAATGAAAAACTGTTTTTT. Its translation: CATSTTWVLNEKLFF.

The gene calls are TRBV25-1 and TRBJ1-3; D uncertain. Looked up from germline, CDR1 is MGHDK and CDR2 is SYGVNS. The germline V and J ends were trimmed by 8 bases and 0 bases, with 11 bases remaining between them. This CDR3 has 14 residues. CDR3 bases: TGTGCCAGCGGGGAGGGCCACTCTGGAAACACCATATATTTT. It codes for CASGEGHSGNTIYF.

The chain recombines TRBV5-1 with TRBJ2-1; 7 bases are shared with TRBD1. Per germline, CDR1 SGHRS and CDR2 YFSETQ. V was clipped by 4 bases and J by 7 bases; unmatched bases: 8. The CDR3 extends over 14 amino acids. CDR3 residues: CASSPGDRENEQFF. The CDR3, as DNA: TGCGCCAGCAGCCCAGGTGACAGGGAAAATGAGCAGTTCTTC.

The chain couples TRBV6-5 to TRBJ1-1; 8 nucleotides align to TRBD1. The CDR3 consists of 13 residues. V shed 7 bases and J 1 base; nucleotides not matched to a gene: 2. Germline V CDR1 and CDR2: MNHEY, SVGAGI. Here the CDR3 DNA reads TGTGCCAGCACCGGACAGGGGAACACTGAAGCTTTCTTT. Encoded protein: CASTGQGNTEAFF.